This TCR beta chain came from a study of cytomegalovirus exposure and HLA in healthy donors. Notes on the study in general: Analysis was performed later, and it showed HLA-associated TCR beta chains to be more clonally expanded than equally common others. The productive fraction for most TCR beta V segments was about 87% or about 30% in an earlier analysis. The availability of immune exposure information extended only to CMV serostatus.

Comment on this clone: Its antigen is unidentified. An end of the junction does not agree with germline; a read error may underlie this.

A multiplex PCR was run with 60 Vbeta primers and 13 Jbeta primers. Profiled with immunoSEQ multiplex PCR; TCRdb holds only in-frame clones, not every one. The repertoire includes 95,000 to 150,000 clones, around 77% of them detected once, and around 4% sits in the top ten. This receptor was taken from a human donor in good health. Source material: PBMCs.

The CDR3 bases are TGTGCCTGCAGTTTAGAGATCCGAAATGAGCAGTTCTTC. It codes for CACSLEIRNEQFF. The gene calls are TRBV28 and TRBJ2-1; no firm D call. The CDR3 extends over 13 amino acids. Germline-derived CDR1 and CDR2 are MDHEN and SYDVKM.